The rows below give T cell receptor beta chains drawn from one sample of a study of blood T cell repertoires in COVID-19. TCRdb keeps only in-frame clones here, not all; method: immunoSEQ multiplex PCR. The sample includes about 36,000 clones, around 80% of them seen just once. The source material was peripheral blood. Every receptor here comes from a man aged 55 to 70 with acute or convalescent COVID-19. Both conserved end residues are part of each CDR3. The D gene is left open where the match is weak. For some rows the clone size is stated as once, few or many, or as a class when expanded; others skip it.

d_call: NA
clone_size: NA
j_call: TRBJ2-6
v_call: TRBV3-1/TRBV3-2
cdr3_aa: CASSQGPPQGAGANVLTF
cdr3_nt: TGTGCCAGCAGCCAAGGCCCTCCACAGGGTGCTGGGGCCAACGTCCTGACTTTC

d_call: TRBD2
clone_size: few
j_call: TRBJ2-7
v_call: TRBV7-7
cdr3_aa: CASSPSGRAPHEQYF
cdr3_nt: TGTGCTAGCAGCCCTAGCGGGAGGGCACCCCACGAGCAGTACTTC

d_call: TRBD1
clone_size: few
j_call: TRBJ1-1
v_call: TRBV7-9
cdr3_aa: CASSQDRAEAFF
cdr3_nt: TGTGCCAGCAGCCAGGACAGGGCCGAAGCTTTCTTT

d_call: TRBD1
clone_size: NA
j_call: TRBJ1-5
v_call: TRBV10-3
cdr3_aa: CAISESIGTASQPQHF
cdr3_nt: TGTGCCATCAGTGAGTCCATTGGGACAGCTAGTCAGCCCCAGCATTTT

d_call: NA
clone_size: NA
j_call: TRBJ1-3
v_call: TRBV4-1
cdr3_aa: CASSQAGVSGNTIYF
cdr3_nt: TGCGCCAGCAGCCAAGCGGGGGTCTCTGGAAACACCATATATTTT

d_call: TRBD1
clone_size: NA
j_call: TRBJ2-7
v_call: TRBV28
cdr3_aa: CASSPPLTGGYEQYF
cdr3_nt: TGTGCCAGCAGTCCCCCCCTGACAGGGGGCTACGAGCAGTACTTC

d_call: NA
clone_size: NA
j_call: TRBJ2-3
v_call: TRBV5-1
cdr3_aa: CASSFTYTDTQYF
cdr3_nt: TGCGCCAGCAGCTTCACTTACACAGATACGCAGTATTTT

d_call: TRBD2
clone_size: NA
j_call: TRBJ2-7
v_call: TRBV30
cdr3_aa: CAWKGLAGGKYEQYF
cdr3_nt: TGTGCCTGGAAGGGACTAGCGGGAGGAAAATACGAGCAGTACTTC

d_call: TRBD2
clone_size: NA
j_call: TRBJ2-3
v_call: TRBV3-1/TRBV3-2
cdr3_aa: CASSQARTTSGPTDTQYF
cdr3_nt: TGTGCCAGCAGCCAGGCTAGAACGACTAGCGGACCCACAGATACGCAGTATTTT

d_call: TRBD1
clone_size: few
j_call: TRBJ2-2
v_call: TRBV5-1
cdr3_aa: CASSFGTGGIGELFF
cdr3_nt: TGCGCCAGCAGCTTCGGGACAGGGGGTATCGGGGAGCTGTTTTTT

d_call: NA
clone_size: NA
j_call: TRBJ1-5
v_call: TRBV7-9
cdr3_aa: CASSLGVQPQHF
cdr3_nt: TGTGCCAGCAGCTTAGGAGTCCAGCCCCAGCATTTT

d_call: TRBD2
clone_size: NA
j_call: TRBJ2-5
v_call: TRBV7-2
cdr3_aa: CASSFGGRSEETQYF
cdr3_nt: TGTGCCAGCAGCTTTGGCGGGAGATCTGAAGAGACCCAGTACTTC

d_call: NA
clone_size: NA
j_call: TRBJ2-3
v_call: TRBV24-1
cdr3_aa: CATSDRLGLDTQYF
cdr3_nt: TGTGCCACCAGTGATCGACTAGGTTTAGATACGCAGTATTTT

d_call: TRBD1
clone_size: NA
j_call: TRBJ1-1
v_call: TRBV6-5
cdr3_aa: CASRGTGLNTEAFF
cdr3_nt: TGTGCCAGCAGGGGGACAGGGTTGAACACTGAAGCTTTCTTT

d_call: TRBD2
clone_size: NA
j_call: TRBJ2-5
v_call: TRBV19
cdr3_aa: CASSLADQETQYF
cdr3_nt: TGTGCCAGTTCGCTAGCGGACCAAGAGACCCAGTACTTC

d_call: TRBD1
clone_size: NA
j_call: TRBJ1-1
v_call: TRBV9
cdr3_aa: CASSPTGANTEAFF
cdr3_nt: TGTGCCAGCAGCCCGACAGGGGCGAACACTGAAGCTTTCTTT

d_call: TRBD1
clone_size: NA
j_call: TRBJ1-6
v_call: TRBV5-1
cdr3_aa: CASREGQENSPLHF
cdr3_nt: TGCGCCAGCAGAGAGGGACAGGAAAATTCACCCCTCCACTTT

d_call: TRBD1
clone_size: few
j_call: TRBJ2-7
v_call: TRBV28
cdr3_aa: CASSGRDSSYEQYF
cdr3_nt: TGTGCCAGCAGTGGCCGGGACAGTTCCTACGAGCAGTACTTC

d_call: TRBD1
clone_size: NA
j_call: TRBJ1-3
v_call: TRBV7-6
cdr3_aa: CASSAGQGGSGNTIYF
cdr3_nt: TGTGCCAGCAGCGCGGGACAGGGTGGATCTGGAAACACCATATATTTT

d_call: NA
clone_size: NA
j_call: TRBJ1-3
v_call: TRBV25-1
cdr3_aa: CASSDLSGLSGNTIYF
cdr3_nt: TGTGCCAGCAGTGATTTATCAGGGCTCTCTGGAAACACCATATATTTT

d_call: TRBD2
clone_size: NA
j_call: TRBJ2-1
v_call: TRBV11-3
cdr3_aa: CASSAGGPDEQFF
cdr3_nt: TGTGCCAGCTCTGCGGGAGGGCCTGATGAGCAGTTCTTC

d_call: TRBD1
clone_size: NA
j_call: TRBJ2-5
v_call: TRBV19
cdr3_aa: CATRDRGETQYF
cdr3_nt: TGTGCCACCCGGGACAGGGGAGAGACCCAGTACTTC

d_call: NA
clone_size: NA
j_call: TRBJ2-7
v_call: TRBV6-2/TRBV6-3
cdr3_aa: CASSYWGLDEQYF
cdr3_nt: TGTGCCAGCAGTTACTGGGGACTCGACGAGCAGTACTTC

d_call: NA
clone_size: NA
j_call: TRBJ2-7
v_call: TRBV10-3
cdr3_aa: CAISGERVSYEQYF
cdr3_nt: TGTGCCATCAGTGGGGAGCGGGTCTCCTACGAGCAGTACTTC

d_call: TRBD1
clone_size: NA
j_call: TRBJ2-1
v_call: TRBV9
cdr3_aa: CASSVDRGLYNEQFF
cdr3_nt: TGTGCCAGCAGCGTGGACAGGGGATTATACAATGAGCAGTTCTTC

d_call: NA
clone_size: NA
j_call: TRBJ2-1
v_call: TRBV30
cdr3_aa: CACQRLVVYNEQFF
cdr3_nt: TGTGCCTGCCAACGTCTAGTAGTATACAATGAGCAGTTCTTC

d_call: TRBD1
clone_size: few
j_call: TRBJ2-7
v_call: TRBV4-3
cdr3_aa: CASSQGGTGGYEQYF
cdr3_nt: TGCGCCAGCAGCCAAGGCGGGACAGGGGGCTACGAGCAGTACTTC